The rows below give T cell receptor beta chains drawn from one sample of a study of vaccination and CD4 T cells after COVID-19. No antigen is known for these receptors. Using its own MiXCR run on the PCR reads, TCRdb lists one record per CDR3 protein. The sample carries around 20,000 distinct CDR3 sequences, roughly 43% recorded once. Sample: CD4+ T cells from blood, cultured in vitro, taken after SARS-CoV-2 vaccination. These receptors were collected from a human donor who had recovered from COVID-19. Both conserved end residues are part of each CDR3. D genes are given only for firm matches. Clone size is shown for a subset of rows, as once, few, many or a class of expanded clone.

V,D,size,J,DNA,CDR3
TRBV25-1,TRBD2,-,TRBJ2-5,TGTGCCAGCAGTAGGAGCGGGGGATATAAAGAGACCCAGTACTTC,CASSRSGGYKETQYF
TRBV28,-,-,TRBJ1-1,TGTGCCAGCAGTTTATTCGGCAGGGTGCTTACACCGGACACTGAAGCTTTCTTT,CASSLFGRVLTPDTEAFF
TRBV6-2/TRBV6-3,-,few,TRBJ1-2,TGTGCCAGCAGTTACCCCATGACAATTGGCTACACCTTC,CASSYPMTIGYTF
TRBV4-1,-,-,TRBJ2-3,TGCGCCAGCAGCCCAGGGTGGGGCGAGTCCCCGAGCACAGATACGCAGTATTTT,CASSPGWGESPSTDTQYF
TRBV6-1,-,-,TRBJ1-1,TGTGCCAGCAGTGCCCTGGTGGTCACTGAAGCTTTCTTT,CASSALVVTEAFF
TRBV10-1,-,-,TRBJ2-7,TGCGCCAGCAGTGAGTCGGGAGGGGGCTTCGGCGAGCAGTACTTC,CASSESGGGFGEQYF
TRBV11-1,TRBD1,-,TRBJ1-2,TGTGCCAGCAGCGACCGGGACAGGGTACTGGCCCTCTATGGCTACACCTTC,CASSDRDRVLALYGYTF
TRBV6-1,-,-,TRBJ1-5,TGTGCCAGCATGTCGAGGTCCGTTCAGCCCCAGCATTTT,CASMSRSVQPQHF
TRBV20-1,TRBD1,few,TRBJ1-1,TGCAGTGCTTCGCCGGACAGGGGCGGTGGCGGCACTGAAGCTTTCTTT,CSASPDRGGGGTEAFF
TRBV10-1,TRBD2,-,TRBJ2-2,TGCGCCAGCAGTCCCCGGGAGGGCGGGGAGCTGTTTTTT,CASSPREGGELFF
TRBV20-1,TRBD2,-,TRBJ2-5,TGCAGTGCTAGCCCAGGGCGGGGGGAGCAAGAGACCCAGTACTTC,CSASPGRGEQETQYF
TRBV20-1,-,-,TRBJ1-6,TGCAGTGCTAGAACACCACGGGGTGGGGATTCACCCCTCCACTTT,CSARTPRGGDSPLHF
TRBV19,-,-,TRBJ1-2,TGTGCCAGTAGTAATCATCTCTATGGCTACACCTTC,CASSNHLYGYTF
TRBV2,-,-,TRBJ2-5,TGTGCCAGCAGTGATTTACGCAGGGGAGAGACCCAGTACTTC,CASSDLRRGETQYF
TRBV6-5,-,-,TRBJ2-1,TGTGCCAGCAGTTACTGGCCCGACGCTGAGCAGTTCTTC,CASSYWPDAEQFF
TRBV27,-,-,TRBJ2-3,TGTGCCAGCAGTTTCATCGGCGGTGGAAGGGGCACAGATACGCAGTATTTT,CASSFIGGGRGTDTQYF
TRBV5-6,-,-,TRBJ1-1,TGTGCCAGCAGCTTGGTTGACGGGGTGAACACTGAAGCTTTCTTT,CASSLVDGVNTEAFF
TRBV20-1,TRBD1,-,TRBJ1-5,TGCAGTGCTAGAGACCCTGGGACAGGGGGTCCGGGCAATCAGCCCCAGCATTTT,CSARDPGTGGPGNQPQHF
TRBV7-2,-,few,TRBJ2-3,TGTGCCAGCAGCTTACGCTGGGGAGATACGCAGTATTTT,CASSLRWGDTQYF
TRBV20-1,TRBD1,-,TRBJ1-1,TGCAGTGCCCCAGGGGGGAACACTGAAGCTTTCTTT,CSAPGGNTEAFF
TRBV28,-,-,TRBJ1-5,TGTGCCAGCAGTTTATTACAGGGCTCGGGCCAGCCCCAGCATTTT,CASSLLQGSGQPQHF
TRBV7-6,TRBD1,-,TRBJ1-1,TGTGCCAGCAGCCCTCAGACAGGGAGGATGACTGAAGCTTTCTTT,CASSPQTGRMTEAFF
TRBV6-2/TRBV6-3,TRBD2,few,TRBJ2-7,TGTGCCAGCAGTTACGCGCTAGCGGGAGGACAAGAGCAGTACTTC,CASSYALAGGQEQYF
TRBV6-1,-,-,TRBJ1-5,TGTGCCAGTAGGGAGGGGAAAGGTCTTCTTCACAATCAGCCCCAGCATTTT,CASREGKGLLHNQPQHF
TRBV7-8,TRBD2,-,TRBJ2-5,TGTGCCAGCAGCTTAGTGGGTAGCGGGGGGACGGAGACCCAGTACTTC,CASSLVGSGGTETQYF
TRBV2,-,-,TRBJ2-7,TGTGCCAGCAGTATGGACTTCACCTCCTACGAGCAGTACTTC,CASSMDFTSYEQYF
TRBV6-1,TRBD1,few,TRBJ2-3,TGTGCCAGCACCACCTGGGACAGGGGTGGCACAGATACGCAGTATTTT,CASTTWDRGGTDTQYF
TRBV7-7,-,few,TRBJ2-7,TGTGCCAGCAGCTTAGTTCGGCAGGCTCCCTACGAGCAGTACTTC,CASSLVRQAPYEQYF
TRBV10-3,-,-,TRBJ1-2,TGTGCCATCAGTGCTCGGGGGGATGGCTACACCTTC,CAISARGDGYTF
TRBV20-1,TRBD1,few,TRBJ1-5,TGCAGTGCCCAGACAGGGCCCCAAGCTCAGCCCCAGCATTTT,CSAQTGPQAQPQHF
TRBV10-3,-,-,TRBJ2-7,TGTGCCATCGGGGGCGTGGACGAGCAGTACTTC,CAIGGVDEQYF
TRBV7-8,-,-,TRBJ2-1,TGTGCCAGCAGCTTAGGGTGGGCCTACAATGAGCAGTTCTTC,CASSLGWAYNEQFF
TRBV14,-,-,TRBJ2-7,TGTGCCAGCAGCCCCCCCGGCTTACCCTACGAGCAGTACTTC,CASSPPGLPYEQYF
TRBV27,-,few,TRBJ2-7,TGTGCCAGCAGTTCTCCCGCTAGATCCTACGAGCAGTACTTC,CASSSPARSYEQYF
TRBV6-2/TRBV6-3,TRBD2,-,TRBJ2-1,TGTGCCAGTCAACGGGAACTAGCGCCCGAATCGCAGTTCTTC,CASQRELAPESQFF
TRBV6-1,TRBD1,-,TRBJ1-6,TGTGCCAGCAGTACTCTGACAGGGCCATCCTATAATTCACCCCTCCACTTT,CASSTLTGPSYNSPLHF
TRBV20-1,-,few,TRBJ2-3,TGCAGTGCTCCGTCCCCCCGCCTCACAGATACGCAGTATTTT,CSAPSPRLTDTQYF
TRBV7-9,-,-,TRBJ1-5,TGTGCCAGCAGTGACGACGGAGGCAATCAGCCCCAGCATTTT,CASSDDGGNQPQHF
TRBV30,-,-,TRBJ1-1,TGTGCTGCCGGGACACGAATAGACCCGTGGACTGAAGCTTTCTTT,CAAGTRIDPWTEAFF
TRBV2,-,-,TRBJ2-1,TGTGCCAGCAGGGGCCCAAACTCGATGGGTGAGCAGTTCTTC,CASRGPNSMGEQFF